A single sample gave rise to the 16 T cell receptor beta chains below, sequenced in a study of T-cell reconstitution after alpha-beta-depleted transplantation in children. Molecular barcoding with unique molecular identifiers was used for the TCRbeta library. TCRdb re-called the PCR reads through MiXCR, storing one row per CDR3 protein. The table records some 550,000 distinct CDR3 sequences, around 16% of them present only once. The sequencing used PBMCs from the stem cell graft donor, collected from the stem cell graft. These receptors all stem from a human donor who donated a stem cell graft to a child with acute lymphoblastic leukemia.

Many counts were recorded for this clonotype. Sequence at one end of the junction differs from germline and may be a read error. This chain uses TRBV5-1 with TRBJ2-7; D gene unclear. This CDR3 comprises 11 residues. The germline V gene encodes CDR1 SGHRS and CDR2 YFSETQ. Here the CDR3 reads CASSLSGEQYF. In DNA, the CDR3 is TGTGCCAGCAGTTTATCGGGCGAGCAGTACTTC.

The V and J genes are TRBV27 and TRBJ2-7; weak D call: TRBD1 (6 bases). CDR3 length equals 14 residues. V was cut by 4 bases and J by 0 bases, with 10 bases left in between. The germline CDR1 and CDR2 sequences are MNHEY and SMNVEV (reference sequence). CDR3 sequence (DNA): TGTGCCAGCAGTTCAGGGGACCGCTCCTACGAGCAGTACTTC. This codes for CASSSGDRSYEQYF.

J is TRBJ2-1 and V is TRBV6-5; D gene uncertain. The CDR3 has 15 residues. V lost 0 bases and J lost 6, with 12 bases in between. CDR1 MNHEY and CDR2 SVGAGI come from the germline V gene. CDR3 residues: CASSYSDRVGNEQFF. The CDR3 DNA is TGTGCCAGCAGTTACTCGGATAGGGTGGGCAATGAGCAGTTCTTC.

CDR3 DNA sequence: TGTGCCAGCAGCTTAGCCTTGGTACTAGCGGCCCTTTCCTACAATGAGCAGTTCTTC. This codes for CASSLALVLAALSYNEQFF. The gene calls are TRBV11-1 and TRBJ2-1; 8 nucleotides line up with TRBD2. V shed 0 bases and J 1 base; nucleotides not matched to a gene: 11. The germline gives CDR1 SGHAT, CDR2 FQDESV (reference sequence). This CDR3 has 19 amino acids.

This clonotype occurred a few times. The chain combines TRBV5-1 with TRBJ2-1; 10 nucleotides match TRBD2. CDR1 is SGHRS and CDR2 is YFSETQ in the germline V gene. With V trimmed by 0 bases and J by 9 bases, 3 bases remained unmatched. The CDR3 runs to 14 residues. CDR3 region: CASSLDASGSEQFF. The CDR3 DNA is TGCGCCAGCAGCTTGGATGCTAGCGGGAGTGAGCAGTTCTTC.

Only a few counts were recorded for this clonotype. This chain connects TRBV29-1 to TRBJ2-7; 9 bases fit TRBD2. From germline, CDR1 is SQVTM and CDR2 ANQGSEA. The CDR3 has 13 residues. The J segment lost 6 bases and the V segment lost 4 bases, leaving 7 bases of the junction unmatched. CDR3 amino acids: CSVASSGSSEQYF. CDR3 sequence (DNA): TGCAGCGTTGCTAGTAGCGGGAGTAGCGAGCAGTACTTC.

This clonotype has a handful of counts. The CDR3 coding sequence is TGTGCCAGCTCACCGGCTACAGGGCTCTATGGCTACACCTTC. It yields the protein CASSPATGLYGYTF. The chain employs TRBV18 and TRBJ1-2, with a possible D match to TRBD1 (6 bases). V gave up 3 bases and J gave up 4 bases, with 12 bases separating them. The CDR3 sequence is 14 residues long. From germline, CDR1 is KGHSH and CDR2 LQKENI. Based on the CDR3 plus reference TRBV18 and TRBJ1-2, the full variable domain is NAGVMQNPRHLVRRRGQEARLRCSPMKGHSHVYWYRQLPEEGLKFMVYLQKENIIDESGMPKERFSAEFPKEGPSILRIQQVVRGDSAAYFCASSPATGLYGYTFGSGTRLTVV.

The gene calls are TRBV10-3 and TRBJ2-1; 15 bases are shared with TRBD2. The junction had 5 bases not matched to a gene; V was cut back by 6 bases and J by 8 bases. There are 15 residues in the CDR3. Germline V gene lookup returns CDR1 ENHRY and CDR2 SYGVKD. CDR3: CAIRGLAGGGDEQFF. Here the CDR3 DNA reads TGTGCCATCAGGGGACTAGCGGGAGGAGGGGATGAGCAGTTCTTC.

The rearrangement joins TRBV9 to TRBJ2-1, with 7 bases lining up with TRBD1. This CDR3 is built from 14 residues. J lost 5 bases, V lost 1 base, and 3 bases had no gene match. Germline V gene data show CDR1 as SGDLS and CDR2 as YYNGEE. The DNA of the CDR3 is TGTGCCAGCAGCGTATCACAGGGGAACAATGAGCAGTTCTTC. It specifies CASSVSQGNNEQFF.

The chain uses TRBV7-8 and TRBJ2-5; possibly TRBD1 for D (5 bases). The germline V gene encodes CDR1 SGHVS and CDR2 FQNEAQ. The germline V and J ends were trimmed by 0 bases and 4 bases, with 15 bases remaining between them. The CDR3 runs 16 residues. The DNA of the CDR3 is TGTGCCAGCAGCTTAGCGCCAAAGACAGAATTAGAGACCCAGTACTTC. Protein: CASSLAPKTELETQYF.

A few counts support this clonotype. The chain combines TRBV10-3 with TRBJ2-5; 10 bases align to TRBD2. The CDR3 sequence is 13 residues long. The germline V gene encodes CDR1 ENHRY and CDR2 SYGVKD. V shed 11 bases and J 5 bases; nucleotides not matched to a gene: 8. CDR3 in amino acids: CAVSGTSEETQYF. The CDR3 nucleotides are TGTGCCGTCTCCGGGACTAGCGAGGAGACCCAGTACTTC.

This clonotype was seen repeatedly, ten times or more. V is TRBV12-3 or TRBV12-4 and J is TRBJ1-1; D ambiguous. The V end lost 6 bases, the J end lost 3 bases, and 8 bases lay between the germline ends. The CDR3 extends over 12 amino acids. CDR3 nucleotides: TGTGCCAGCAGCTTGGGGTACACTGAAGCTTTCTTT. Translating it yields CASSLGYTEAFF.

The chain is built from TRBV12-3 or TRBV12-4 and TRBJ1-1; 7 positions match TRBD1. The CDR3 covers 14 residues. V trimming: 8 bases; J trimming: 3 bases; junction bases outside the gene matches: 9. CDR3 nucleotides: TGTGCCAGCCGGCCCGGCAGGGGGTACACTGAAGCTTTCTTT. Its protein is CASRPGRGYTEAFF.

The chain has TRBV5-6 and TRBJ2-1; 11 bases are a match to TRBD2. The CDR3 contains 16 residues. Germline CDR1 reads SGHDT; CDR2 reads YYEEEE. Unmatched junction bases numbered 12, after V lost 4 bases and J lost 9 bases. CDR3 residues: CASSRTSGYPFIEQFF. In nucleotides, the CDR3 is TGTGCCAGCAGCCGGACTAGCGGGTACCCTTTCATTGAGCAGTTCTTC.

This chain links TRBV11-2 with TRBJ2-7, with D possibly being TRBD2 (6 bases). The germline CDR1 and CDR2 sequences are SGHAT and FQNNGV. V lost 2 bases, J lost 0 bases, and 17 bases lay in between. There are 17 residues in the CDR3. The DNA for the CDR3 is TGTGCCAGCAGCTTATCCACAGGAGGGCTGTCCTCCTACGAGCAGTACTTC. Translated, it gives CASSLSTGGLSSYEQYF.

The gene calls are TRBV19 and TRBJ1-5; D possibly corresponds to TRBD1 (5 bases). The V and J ends lost 8 bases and 6 bases respectively, with 23 bases between them. CDR1 LNHDA and CDR2 SQIVND come from the germline V gene (reference sequence). The CDR3 is 16 residues long. The CDR3 region has the DNA TGTGCCAGTTTGAGATCATTCAGGGACGCGGGTCAGCCCCAGCATTTT. Protein sequence: CASLRSFRDAGQPQHF.